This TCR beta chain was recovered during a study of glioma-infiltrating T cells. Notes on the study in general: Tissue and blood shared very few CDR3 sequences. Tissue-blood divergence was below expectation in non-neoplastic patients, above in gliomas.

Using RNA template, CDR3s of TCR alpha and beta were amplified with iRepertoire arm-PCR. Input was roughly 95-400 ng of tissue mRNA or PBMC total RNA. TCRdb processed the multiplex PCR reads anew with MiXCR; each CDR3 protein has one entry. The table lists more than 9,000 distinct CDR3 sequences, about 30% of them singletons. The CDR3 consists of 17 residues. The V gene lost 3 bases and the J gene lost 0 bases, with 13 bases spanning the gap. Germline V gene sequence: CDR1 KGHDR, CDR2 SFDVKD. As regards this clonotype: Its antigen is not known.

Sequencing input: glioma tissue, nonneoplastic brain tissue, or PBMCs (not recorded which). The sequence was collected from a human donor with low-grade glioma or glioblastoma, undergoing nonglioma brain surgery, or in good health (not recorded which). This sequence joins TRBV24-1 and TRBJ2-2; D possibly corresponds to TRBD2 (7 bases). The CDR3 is CATSDRGAASNTGELFF. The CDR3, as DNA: TGTGCCACCAGTGATCGGGGGGCGGCATCGAACACCGGGGAGCTGTTTTTT.